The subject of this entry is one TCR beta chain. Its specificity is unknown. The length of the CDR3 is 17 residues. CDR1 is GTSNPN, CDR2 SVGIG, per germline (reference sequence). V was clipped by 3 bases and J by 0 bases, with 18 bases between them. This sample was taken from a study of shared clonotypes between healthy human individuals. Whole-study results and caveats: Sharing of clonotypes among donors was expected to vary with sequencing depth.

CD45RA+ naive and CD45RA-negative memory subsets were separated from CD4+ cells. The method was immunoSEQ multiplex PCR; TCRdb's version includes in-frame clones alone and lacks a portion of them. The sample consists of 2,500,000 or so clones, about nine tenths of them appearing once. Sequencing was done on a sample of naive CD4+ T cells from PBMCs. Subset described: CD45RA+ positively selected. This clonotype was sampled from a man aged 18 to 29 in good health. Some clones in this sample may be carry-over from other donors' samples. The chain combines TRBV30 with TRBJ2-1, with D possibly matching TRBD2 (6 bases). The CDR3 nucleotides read TGTGCCTGGAGAGACAATAGCGGCGTTAGCTCCTACAATGAGCAGTTCTTC. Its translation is CAWRDNSGVSSYNEQFF.